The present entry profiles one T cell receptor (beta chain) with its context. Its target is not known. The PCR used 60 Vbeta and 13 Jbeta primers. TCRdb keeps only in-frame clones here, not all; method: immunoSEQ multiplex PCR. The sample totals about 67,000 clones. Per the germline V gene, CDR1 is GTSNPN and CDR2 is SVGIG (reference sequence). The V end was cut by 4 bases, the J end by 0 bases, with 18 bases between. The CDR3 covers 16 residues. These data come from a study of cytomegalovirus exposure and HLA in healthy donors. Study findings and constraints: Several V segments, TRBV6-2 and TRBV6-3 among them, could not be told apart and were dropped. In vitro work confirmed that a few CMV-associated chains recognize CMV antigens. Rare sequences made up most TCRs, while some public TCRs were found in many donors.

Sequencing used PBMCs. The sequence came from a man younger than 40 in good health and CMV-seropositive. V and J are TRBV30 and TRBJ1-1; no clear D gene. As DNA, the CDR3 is TGTGCCTGGAAGGATGGGCGAAGGATTTTGAACACTGAAGCTTTCTTT. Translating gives CAWKDGRRILNTEAFF.